Each of the 10 T cell receptor beta chains below was sequenced from the same sample in a study of T cells in Graves' hyperthyroidism and ophthalmopathy. RNA transcripts served as the template for amplifying TCR beta CDR3 regions. In the first-round RT-PCR of the TCR CDR3, the HTBI primer set was used. MiXCR, applied by TCRdb to the multiplex PCR reads, yields one record per CDR3 protein. This sample has hundreds of thousands of distinct CDR3 sequences, with less than 15% found just once. Sequencing was done on a sample of blood. The source of these receptors is a woman under 30 with Graves' hyperthyroidism.

J is TRBJ1-5 and V is TRBV20-1, with D maybe TRBD1 (5 bases). V dropped 1 base and J dropped 5 bases, with 9 bases sitting between them. This CDR3 spans 13 amino acids. Germline CDR1 reads DFQATT; CDR2 reads SNEGSKA (reference sequence). The CDR3 loop is CSARATGDQPQHF. CDR3 in DNA: TGCAGTGCTAGAGCAACAGGCGATCAGCCCCAGCATTTT.

This clonotype came up many times. This chain connects TRBV3-1 to TRBJ1-3; 7 bases are shared with TRBD1. In germline, CDR1 is LGHDT, CDR2 YNNKEL (reference sequence). V was pared by 1 base and J by 2 bases, with 5 bases of the junction left unmatched. The CDR3 has 16 amino acids. The CDR3 DNA is TGTGCCAGCAGCCAAGGTAACAGGGGCGCTGGAAACACCATATATTTT. This translates into CASSQGNRGAGNTIYF.

For the CDR3, the DNA is TGTGCCGCCGTCTACTTACTAGCGCTACAAGAGACCCAGTACTTC. This encodes CAAVYLLALQETQYF. The V call is TRBV30, the J call TRBJ2-5, with 7 bases identical to TRBD2. Germline CDR1 reads GTSNPN; CDR2 reads SVGIG (reference sequence). This CDR3 has 15 amino acids. The V and J ends lost 8 bases and 2 bases, in that order; junction bases with no gene match: 14.

This clonotype showed up many times. The CDR3 DNA follows: TGTGCCAGCAGCCGTCTAAGCGGGAGGGCCACCGGGGAGCTGTTTTTT. This gives the protein CASSRLSGRATGELFF. The V call is TRBV11-2, the J call TRBJ2-2; TRBD2 matches 10 bases. CDR1 is SGHAT and CDR2 is FQNNGV in the germline V gene. The CDR3 length is 16 residues. Unmatched junction bases numbered 7, after V lost 5 bases and J lost 4 bases.

This clonotype was seen many times. The genes are TRBV30 and TRBJ2-3; the D gene could be TRBD1 or TRBD2 (6 bases each). Germline values: CDR1 GTSNPN, CDR2 SVGIG (reference sequence). The CDR3 is 14 residues long. Trimming left V 4 bases short and J 5 bases short, with 16 bases between. The CDR3 DNA reads as TGTGCCTGGACTCCGGGGGACACTCGAGATACGCAGTATTTT. Translation gives CAWTPGDTRDTQYF. Variable domain in full (rest from reference TRBV30 and TRBJ2-3): SQTIHQWPATLVQPVGSPLSLECTVEGTSNPNLYWYRQAAGRGLQLLFYSVGIGQISSEVPQNLSASRPQDRQFILSSKKLLLSDSGFYLCAWTPGDTRDTQYFGPGTRLTVL.

The sample holds many counts of this clonotype. This chain links TRBV11-2 with TRBJ2-3, with D perhaps matching TRBD1 (5 bases). Trimming removed 5 bases at V and 3 bases at J, with 18 bases between. Germline loops: CDR1 SGHAT, CDR2 FQNNGV. This CDR3 comprises 16 residues. The CDR3 DNA follows: TGTGCCAGCAGCCCCCGGCAGGGTTGGGCAACAGATACGCAGTATTTT. Protein: CASSPRQGWATDTQYF. The full variable domain, completed using reference TRBV11-2 and TRBJ2-3, is EAGVAQSPRYKIIEKRQSVAFWCNPISGHATLYWYQQILGQGPKLLIQFQNNGVVDDSQLPKDRFSAERLKGVDSTLKIQPAKLEDSAVYLCASSPRQGWATDTQYFGPGTRLTVL.

This clonotype was picked up many times. The chain recombines TRBV2 with TRBJ1-5; D unclear. V was shortened by 6 bases and J by 3 bases, with 15 bases between the two germline ends. Germline values: CDR1 SNHLY, CDR2 FYNNEI. The CDR3 sequence is 15 residues long. The CDR3 DNA follows: TGTGCCAGCAGGGATAAGCATTTCTCCAATCAGCCCCAGCATTTT. Amino acid sequence: CASRDKHFSNQPQHF. The full variable domain, its missing parts supplied by reference TRBV2 and TRBJ1-5, is EPEVTQTPSHQVTQMGQEVILRCVPISNHLYFYWYRQILGQKVEFLVSFYNNEISEKSEIFDDQFSVERPDGSNFTLKIRSTKLEDSAMYFCASRDKHFSNQPQHFGDGTRLSIL.

This clonotype was observed a few times. The chain is built from TRBV6-1 and TRBJ2-7, with 9 bases matching TRBD1. The CDR3 contains 14 residues. The germline gives CDR1 MNHNS, CDR2 SASEGT. The V gene end was trimmed by 6 bases and the J gene end by 3 bases; junction bases not matched to a gene: 6. CDR3 loop: CASRDGTGSYEQYF. The DNA of the CDR3 is TGTGCCAGCAGGGACGGGACAGGGAGCTACGAGCAGTACTTC.

This clonotype was seen more than once but under ten times. J is TRBJ2-2 and V is TRBV18, with 11 bases lining up with TRBD2. The CDR3 is 14 amino acids. Germline-derived CDR1 and CDR2 are KGHSH and LQKENI. With V trimmed by 6 bases and J by 6 bases, 3 bases remained unmatched. The CDR3: CASSTSGIPGELFF. CDR3 sequence (DNA): TGTGCCAGCTCGACTAGCGGGATCCCCGGGGAGCTGTTTTTT.

The V call is TRBV24-1, the J call TRBJ2-1; perhaps TRBD2 as D (6 bases). There are 15 residues in the CDR3. From germline, CDR1 is KGHDR and CDR2 SFDVKD. V lost 4 bases and J 3 bases, leaving 12 bases between the germline ends. CDR3: CATSDQLALYNEQFF. The CDR3 coding sequence is TGTGCCACCAGTGACCAACTAGCCCTCTACAATGAGCAGTTCTTC.